Listed below are T cell receptor beta chains from one sample, sequenced in a study of radiotherapy plus CTLA-4 blockade in lung cancer. Sequencing was performed with immunoSEQ multiplex PCR; in TCRdb, only in-frame clones are kept and a portion is missing. The table has about 60,000 clones, more than 60% seen once. The material sequenced was peripheral blood, taken from a patient treated with radiotherapy plus ipilimumab. The receptor set was obtained from a human donor with non-small cell lung cancer who had a partial response to radiotherapy plus ipilimumab. CDR3s include the opening cysteine and the closing phenylalanine or tryptophan. D genes are given only for firm matches. Not all rows give a size; the values are once, few, many and, for expanded clones, a class.

>TRBV12-5|NA|TRBD1|TRBJ1-2
TGTGCTAGTGGTTTGGAGACAGGGGGCAACTATGGCTACACCTTC
CASGLETGGNYGYTF
>TRBV7-9|NA|TRBD1|TRBJ1-4
TGTGCCAGCAGCTCCACCGGGACAGATAATGAAAAACTGTTTTTT
CASSSTGTDNEKLFF
>TRBV5-6|once|NA|TRBJ1-2
TGTGCCAGCAGCTTCTTAATCGAGACAGGTGTCGATGGCTACACCTTC
CASSFLIETGVDGYTF
>TRBV4-2|few|TRBD1|TRBJ1-2
TGTGCCAGCAGCCAAGGATGGGACAGGGGGCAGGGTGGCTACACCTTC
CASSQGWDRGQGGYTF
>TRBV7-6|NA|TRBD1|TRBJ2-7
TGTGCCAGCAGCTTAGAGGGGACAGGTACCTACGAGCAGTACTTC
CASSLEGTGTYEQYF
>TRBV7-2|NA|NA|TRBJ2-2
TGTGCCAGCAGATCGGAGGGTCTATCCGGGGAGCTGTTTTTT
CASRSEGLSGELFF
>TRBV5-1|NA|TRBD1|TRBJ1-1
TGCGCCAGCAGCTTGGGGACAGGGCTCGAGACTGAAGCTTTCTTT
CASSLGTGLETEAFF
>TRBV7-9|few|NA|TRBJ1-1
TGTGCCAGCAGCATCCGACAGAACACTGAAGCTTTCTTT
CASSIRQNTEAFF
>TRBV2|NA|NA|TRBJ2-4
TGTGCCAGCAGTGAAGCGGGGCTAGCCAAAAACATTCAGTACTTC
CASSEAGLAKNIQYF
>TRBV18|NA|NA|TRBJ2-7
TGTGCCAGCTCATATGGAGCAAACGAGCAGTACTTC
CASSYGANEQYF
>TRBV19|NA|TRBD1|TRBJ1-2
TGTGCCAGTAGTATAGATGGACAGGGGAAGTCTGGCTACACCTTC
CASSIDGQGKSGYTF
>TRBV27|NA|NA|TRBJ1-2
TGTGCCAGCAGTTTGAAAGGGGGCTATGGCTACACCTTC
CASSLKGGYGYTF
>TRBV29-1|NA|TRBD1|TRBJ2-5
TGCAGGCTCCCCGGGACAGGGGAGCAGACCCAGTACTTC
CRLPGTGEQTQYF
>TRBV10-3|once|TRBD2|TRBJ2-5
TGTGCCATCAGCCTTGGGGGGGGGACAGAGACCCAGTACTTC
CAISLGGGTETQYF
>TRBV5-1|NA|NA|TRBJ1-6
TGCGCCAGCAGCACCACAGGGCCTGACAGTTCACCCCTCCACTTT
CASSTTGPDSSPLHF
>TRBV2|once|TRBD1|TRBJ2-7
TGTGCCAGCAGCCGGGACAGCTCCTACGAGCAGTACTTC
CASSRDSSYEQYF
>TRBV6-5|NA|TRBD1|TRBJ1-4
TGTGCCAGCAGTTACGCAACCGGGACAGGGAATGAAAAACTGTTTTTT
CASSYATGTGNEKLFF
>TRBV19|few|NA|TRBJ1-2
TGTGCCAGTAGTAAAGCGGACGGCTTGGGTGGCTACACCTTC
CASSKADGLGGYTF
>TRBV5-6|NA|NA|TRBJ1-2
TGTGCCAGCAGCTTGGACAGGAGCTATGGCTACACCTTC
CASSLDRSYGYTF
>TRBV9|NA|TRBD1|TRBJ2-5
TGTGCCAGCAGCCGAAATATCGACAGGGGCCAAGAGACCCAGTACTTC
CASSRNIDRGQETQYF
>TRBV29-1|NA|TRBD2|TRBJ2-5
TGCAGCGCCTCCCTAGCGGGGGGTCAGGAGACCCAGTACTTC
CSASLAGGQETQYF
>TRBV4-2|few|TRBD2|TRBJ2-5
TGTGCCAGCAGCCAAGGGGGGGGGAGGCAGGAGACCCAGTACTTC
CASSQGGGRQETQYF
>TRBV4-3|NA|NA|TRBJ2-3
TGCGCCAGCAGCCAAGATCGGGGTCCAACAGCAGAAGATACGCAGTATTTT
CASSQDRGPTAEDTQYF
>TRBV7-9|NA|TRBD2|TRBJ2-3
TGTGCCAGCAGGGGAGGACTAGCGGGGGCCTCGGGGGATACGCAGTATTTT
CASRGGLAGASGDTQYF